This T cell receptor beta chain was captured by sequencing in a study of vaccination and CD4 T cells after COVID-19. Study at large: Across the group, participants received two doses of either BNT162b2 or mRNA-1273 vaccine. Following dose two, a median 72 days (range 14 to 241) passed before post-vaccine samples were taken.

Positive PCR results dated from March to December 2020, before the US Alpha, Beta and Delta variants. MiXCR, run by TCRdb on the PCR reads, gives a single entry per CDR3 protein. The sample gives 15,000 or so distinct CDR3 sequences, roughly 65% of which show up once; 1.1% is in the top ten. CDR3 length: 15 amino acids. CDR1 KGHDR and CDR2 SFDVKD come from the germline V gene. V was clipped by 9 bases and J by 2 bases; unmatched bases: 8. The chain joins TRBV24-1 to TRBJ2-3, with 9 nucleotides matching TRBD2. The clonotype originates from a human donor who had recovered from COVID-19. The material was CD4+ T cells from blood, obtained after SARS-CoV-2 vaccination. CDR3 region: CATGSIAGDTDTQYF. CDR3 bases: TGTGCCACCGGGTCGATAGCGGGGGACACAGATACGCAGTATTTT.